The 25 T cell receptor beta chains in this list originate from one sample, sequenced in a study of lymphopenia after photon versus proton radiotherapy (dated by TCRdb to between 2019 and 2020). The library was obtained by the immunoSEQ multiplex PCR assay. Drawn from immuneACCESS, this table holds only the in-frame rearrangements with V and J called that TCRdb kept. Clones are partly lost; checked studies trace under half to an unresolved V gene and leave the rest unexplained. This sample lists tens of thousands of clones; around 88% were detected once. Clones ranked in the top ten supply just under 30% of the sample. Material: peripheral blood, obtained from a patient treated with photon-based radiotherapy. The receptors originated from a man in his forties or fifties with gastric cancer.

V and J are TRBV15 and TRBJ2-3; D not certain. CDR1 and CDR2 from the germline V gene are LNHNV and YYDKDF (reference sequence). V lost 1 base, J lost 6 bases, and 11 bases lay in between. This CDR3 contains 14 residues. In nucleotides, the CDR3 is TGTGCCACCAGCAGAGGGACCTACGTGGATACGCAGTATTTT. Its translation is CATSRGTYVDTQYF.

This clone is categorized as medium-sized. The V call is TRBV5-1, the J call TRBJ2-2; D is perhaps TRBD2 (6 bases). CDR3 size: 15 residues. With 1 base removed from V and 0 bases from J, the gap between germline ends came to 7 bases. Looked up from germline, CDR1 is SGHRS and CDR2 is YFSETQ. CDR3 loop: CASSLTGANTGELFF. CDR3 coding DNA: TGCGCCAGCAGCTTGACGGGGGCGAACACCGGGGAGCTGTTTTTT.

The CDR3 DNA reads as TGTGCCTGGAGTGTAAGTGAGACCCAGTACTTC. Translated, it gives CAWSVSETQYF. This chain links TRBV30 with TRBJ2-5; D call uncertain. Germline loops: CDR1 GTSNPN, CDR2 SVGIG (reference sequence). There are 11 residues in the CDR3. Trimming removed 0 bases at V and 5 bases at J, with 4 bases between.

The CDR3 loop is CSVTVRREGTDTQYF. The CDR3 DNA sequence: TGCAGCGTCACAGTCAGGCGGGAGGGCACAGATACGCAGTATTTT. V gene TRBV29-1 combines with J gene TRBJ2-3, with TRBD2 matching over 8 bases. The germline V gene encodes CDR1 SQVTM and CDR2 ANQGSEA. The CDR3 totals 15 residues. Losses at the gene ends were 6 bases for V and 1 base for J; bases not matched to a gene: 9.

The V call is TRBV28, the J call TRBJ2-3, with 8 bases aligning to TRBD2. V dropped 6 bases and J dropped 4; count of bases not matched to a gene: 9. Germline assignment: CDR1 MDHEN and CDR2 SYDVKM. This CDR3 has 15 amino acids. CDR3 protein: CASRPSGGVADTQYF. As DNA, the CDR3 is TGTGCCAGCAGACCGAGCGGGGGAGTGGCAGATACGCAGTATTTT.

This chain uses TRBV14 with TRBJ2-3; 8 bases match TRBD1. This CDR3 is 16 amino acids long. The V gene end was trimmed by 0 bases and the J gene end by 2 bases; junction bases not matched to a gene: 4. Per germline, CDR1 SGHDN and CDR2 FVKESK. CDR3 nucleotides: TGTGCCAGCAGCCAAGACAGGGGGCTAATCACAGATACGCAGTATTTT. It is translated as CASSQDRGLITDTQYF.

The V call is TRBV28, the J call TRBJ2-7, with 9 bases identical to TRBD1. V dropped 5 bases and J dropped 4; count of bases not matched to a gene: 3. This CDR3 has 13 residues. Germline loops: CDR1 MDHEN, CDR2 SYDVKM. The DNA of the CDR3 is TGTGCCAGCAGTACAGGGGGCATTTACGAGCAGTACTTC. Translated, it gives CASSTGGIYEQYF.

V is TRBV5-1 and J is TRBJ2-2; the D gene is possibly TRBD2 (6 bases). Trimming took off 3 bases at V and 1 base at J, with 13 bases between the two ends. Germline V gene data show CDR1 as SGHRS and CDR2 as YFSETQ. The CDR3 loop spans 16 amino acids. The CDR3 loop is CASSSGLLLNTGELFF. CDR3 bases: TGCGCCAGCAGCTCGGGACTCCTTTTGAACACCGGGGAGCTGTTTTTT.

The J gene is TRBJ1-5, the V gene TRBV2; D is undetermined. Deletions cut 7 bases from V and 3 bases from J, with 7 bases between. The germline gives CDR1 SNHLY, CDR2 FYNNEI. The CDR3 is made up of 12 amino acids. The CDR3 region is CASNIVNQPQHF. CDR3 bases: TGTGCCAGCAATATAGTCAATCAGCCCCAGCATTTT.

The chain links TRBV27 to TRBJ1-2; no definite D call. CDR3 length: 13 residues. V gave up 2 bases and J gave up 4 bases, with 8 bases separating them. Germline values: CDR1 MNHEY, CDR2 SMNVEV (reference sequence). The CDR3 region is CASSLGEGYGYTF. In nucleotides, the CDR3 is TGTGCCAGCAGTTTAGGGGAGGGCTATGGCTACACCTTC.

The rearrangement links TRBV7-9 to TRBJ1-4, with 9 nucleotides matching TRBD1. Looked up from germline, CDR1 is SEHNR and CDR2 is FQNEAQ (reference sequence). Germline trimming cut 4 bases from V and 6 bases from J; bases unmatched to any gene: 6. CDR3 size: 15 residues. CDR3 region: CASSSNRDRDEKLFF. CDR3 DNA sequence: TGTGCCAGCAGCTCCAACCGGGACAGGGATGAAAAACTGTTTTTT.

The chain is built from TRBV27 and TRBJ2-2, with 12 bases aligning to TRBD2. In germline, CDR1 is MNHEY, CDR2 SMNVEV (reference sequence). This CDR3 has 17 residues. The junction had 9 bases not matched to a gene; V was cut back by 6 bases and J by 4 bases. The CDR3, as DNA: TGTGCCAGCAGAGGGGGGGTACTAGCGGGAGGCACCGGGGAGCTGTTTTTT. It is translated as CASRGGVLAGGTGELFF.

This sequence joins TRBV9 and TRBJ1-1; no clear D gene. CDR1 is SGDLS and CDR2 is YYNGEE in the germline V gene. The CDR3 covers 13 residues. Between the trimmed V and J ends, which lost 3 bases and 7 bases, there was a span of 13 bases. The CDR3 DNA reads TGTGCCAGCAGCGGATGGATTGGAAGTGAAGCTTTCTTT. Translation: CASSGWIGSEAFF.

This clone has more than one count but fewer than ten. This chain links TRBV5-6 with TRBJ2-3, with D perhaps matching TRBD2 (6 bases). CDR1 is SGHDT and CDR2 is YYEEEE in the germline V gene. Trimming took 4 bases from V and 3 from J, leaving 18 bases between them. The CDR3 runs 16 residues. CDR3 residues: CASSLGTFSGTDTQYF. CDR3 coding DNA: TGTGCCAGCAGCCTGGGGACTTTTTCCGGGACAGATACGCAGTATTTT.

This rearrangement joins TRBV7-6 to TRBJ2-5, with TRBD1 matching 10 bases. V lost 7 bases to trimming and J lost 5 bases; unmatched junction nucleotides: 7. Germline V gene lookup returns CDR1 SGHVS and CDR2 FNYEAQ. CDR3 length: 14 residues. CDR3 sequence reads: CASTKTGGQETQYF. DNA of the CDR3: TGTGCCAGCACCAAGACAGGGGGCCAGGAGACCCAGTACTTC.

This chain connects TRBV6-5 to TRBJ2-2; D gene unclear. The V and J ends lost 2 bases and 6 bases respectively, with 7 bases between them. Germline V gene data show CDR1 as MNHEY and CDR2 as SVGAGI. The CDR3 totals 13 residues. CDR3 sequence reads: CASSYGEAGELFF. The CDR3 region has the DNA TGTGCCAGCAGTTACGGGGAAGCCGGGGAGCTGTTTTTT.

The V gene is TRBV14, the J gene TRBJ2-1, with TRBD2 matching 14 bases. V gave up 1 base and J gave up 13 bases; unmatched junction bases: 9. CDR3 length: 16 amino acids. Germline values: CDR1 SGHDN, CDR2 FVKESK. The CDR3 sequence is CASSQAGTSGRGGQFF. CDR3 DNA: TGTGCCAGCAGCCAAGCCGGGACTAGCGGGAGAGGGGGTCAGTTCTTC.

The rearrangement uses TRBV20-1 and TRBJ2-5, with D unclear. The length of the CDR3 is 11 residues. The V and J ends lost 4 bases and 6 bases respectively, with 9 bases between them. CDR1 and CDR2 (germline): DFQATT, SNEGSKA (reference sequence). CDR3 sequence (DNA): TGCAGTGCTATTGGTTCGCAGACCCAGTACTTC. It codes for CSAIGSQTQYF.

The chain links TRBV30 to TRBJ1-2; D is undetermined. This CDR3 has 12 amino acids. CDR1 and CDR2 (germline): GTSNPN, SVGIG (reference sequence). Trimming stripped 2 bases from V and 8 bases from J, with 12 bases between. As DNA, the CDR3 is TGTGCCTGGAGTAGCGATACGGGCGGCTACACCTTC. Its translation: CAWSSDTGGYTF.

In DNA, the CDR3 is TGTGCCAGCAGCGAGACAGGGGTAGAAACCTACGAGCAGTACTTC. Translating gives CASSETGVETYEQYF. The chain has TRBV7-2 and TRBJ2-7, with TRBD1 matching 8 bases. With V trimmed by 5 bases and J by 2 bases, 8 bases remained unmatched. The germline V gene has CDR1 SGHTA and CDR2 FQGNSA. The CDR3 has 15 amino acids.

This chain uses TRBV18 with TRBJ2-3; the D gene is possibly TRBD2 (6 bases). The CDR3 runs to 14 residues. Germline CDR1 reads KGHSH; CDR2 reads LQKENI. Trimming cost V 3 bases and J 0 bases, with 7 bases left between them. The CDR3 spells CASSPSGSTDTQYF. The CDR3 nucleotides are TGTGCCAGCTCACCCAGCGGGAGCACAGATACGCAGTATTTT.

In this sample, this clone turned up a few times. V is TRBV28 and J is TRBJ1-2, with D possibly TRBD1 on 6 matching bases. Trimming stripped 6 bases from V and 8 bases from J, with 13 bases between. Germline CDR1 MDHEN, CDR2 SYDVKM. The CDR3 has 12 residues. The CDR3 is CASRILQGGYTF. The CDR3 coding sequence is TGTGCCAGCAGGATACTACAGGGAGGCTACACCTTC.

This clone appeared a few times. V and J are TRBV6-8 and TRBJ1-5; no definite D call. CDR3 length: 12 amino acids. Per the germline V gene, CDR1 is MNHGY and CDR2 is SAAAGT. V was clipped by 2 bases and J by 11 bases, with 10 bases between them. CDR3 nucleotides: TGTGCCAGCAGTTACCCCTCCCCGGCCCAGCATTTT. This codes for CASSYPSPAQHF.

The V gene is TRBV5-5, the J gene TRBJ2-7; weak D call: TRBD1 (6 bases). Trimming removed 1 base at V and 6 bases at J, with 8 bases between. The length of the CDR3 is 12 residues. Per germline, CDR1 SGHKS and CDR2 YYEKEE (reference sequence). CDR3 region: CASSLSRGEQYF. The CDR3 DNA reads TGTGCCAGCAGCTTGAGCAGGGGCGAGCAGTACTTC.

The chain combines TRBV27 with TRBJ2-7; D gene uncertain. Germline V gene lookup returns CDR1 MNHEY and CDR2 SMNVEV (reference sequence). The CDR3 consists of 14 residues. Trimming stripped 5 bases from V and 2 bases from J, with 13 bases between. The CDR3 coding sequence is TGTGCCAGCAGTCCCCAACCGGGTCCCTACGAGCAGTACTTC. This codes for CASSPQPGPYEQYF.